This TCR beta chain derives from a study of blood T cell repertoires in COVID-19 (TCRdb year 2020). Context from the whole study: The collaborator samples originated in the United States, Italy and Spain and spanned the acute and convalescent phases of COVID-19. The material from the prospective study consisted of cDNA or gDNA derived from T cells, B-cell-depleted T cells, or PBMCs. The sample metadata nearly always contained a de-identified subject ID, COVID-19 status, age in years and sex. Where available, HLA class I and class II types were obtained from metadata supplied by the sample provider rather than from assay-based typing. The samples were drawn from two sources: the first 160 participants of the ongoing ImmuneRACE study, and approximately 1,300 subjects contributed by 6 global collaborators. Subjects who had been exposed to COVID-19, were actively infected with it, or had recovered from it provided the deeply sampled blood TCRbeta repertoires that made up the dataset. A freely available public database, intended as a resource for researchers studying the immune response to SARS-CoV-2, is where the repertoires were released.

CDR1 is given as KGHDR and CDR2 as SFDVKD, both from the germline V gene. Cut back by 2 bases and 2 bases, the V and J ends lie 6 bases apart. The CDR3 sequence holds 14 residues, the cysteine and phenylalanine included. Solely the CDR3 DNA is kept, with 42 bases framed from the first base. On this clone: Its target antigen remains unknown. No per-base quality is available; no much larger clone lies one base away.

Collaborating institutions collected whole blood in K2EDTA tubes following their own protocols. For TCRbeta analysis, collaborators shipped samples in one of three forms: frozen whole blood, isolated PBMCs, or DNA extracted from either of those sample types. Overall study results and their limits: How much clinical and demographic metadata was included differed by source and by participant, and the metadata was provided uncurated.

The immunoSEQ Assay, a bias-controlled multiplex PCR, was used to amplify TCRbeta CDR3 regions from genomic DNA. The study's processing was this. Nucleated cell counts per sample were estimated from amplification of reference gene primers within the assay. To quantify the absolute abundance of each unique TCRbeta CDR3 rearrangement, sequence reads were collapsed and filtered. For each sample, productive Simpson clonality was calculated as the square root of Simpson's diversity index across productive rearrangements. TCRdb limited this immuneACCESS table to in-frame rearrangements with V and J called. A share of clones is missing; checked studies link under half to unresolved V genes, and the rest is unexplained. That table supplies the V and J calls and clone size; D and trimming were determined from the DNA. The sample yields around 270,000 clones; 86% were counted once. About 2.1% of the sample is held by the ten biggest clonotypes.

The sample was peripheral blood. The V gene is TRBV24-1 and the J gene is TRBJ1-5; the D gene lacks a confident call. This receptor was taken from a man aged 25 to 45 with active or convalescent COVID-19. The encoded CDR3 is CATSDSTGNQPQHF. In nucleotide form, the sequence is TGTGCCACCAGTGATTCTACAGGCAATCAGCCCCAGCATTTT.